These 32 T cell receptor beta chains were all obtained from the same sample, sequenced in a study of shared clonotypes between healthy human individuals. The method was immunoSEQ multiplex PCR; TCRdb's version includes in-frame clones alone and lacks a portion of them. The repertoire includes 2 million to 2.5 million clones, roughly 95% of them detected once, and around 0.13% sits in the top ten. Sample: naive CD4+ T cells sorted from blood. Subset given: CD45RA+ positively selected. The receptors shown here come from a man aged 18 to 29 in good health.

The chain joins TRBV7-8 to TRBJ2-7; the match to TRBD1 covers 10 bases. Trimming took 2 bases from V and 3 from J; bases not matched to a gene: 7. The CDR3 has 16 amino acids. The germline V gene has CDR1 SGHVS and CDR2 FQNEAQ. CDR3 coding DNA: TGTGCCAGCAGCTTAACCACCGGGACAGGGGTCTACGAGCAGTACTTC. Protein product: CASSLTTGTGVYEQYF.

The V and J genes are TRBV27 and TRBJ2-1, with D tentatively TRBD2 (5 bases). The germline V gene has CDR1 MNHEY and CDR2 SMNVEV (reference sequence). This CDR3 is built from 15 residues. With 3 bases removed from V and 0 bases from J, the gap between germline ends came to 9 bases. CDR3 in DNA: TGTGCCAGCAGTTTGAGGGTTGACTCCTACAATGAGCAGTTCTTC. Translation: CASSLRVDSYNEQFF.

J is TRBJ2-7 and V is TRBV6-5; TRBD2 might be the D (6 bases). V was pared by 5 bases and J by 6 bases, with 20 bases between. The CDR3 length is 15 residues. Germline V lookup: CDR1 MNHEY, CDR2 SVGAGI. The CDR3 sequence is CASSRMPGPGGEQYF. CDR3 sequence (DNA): TGTGCCAGCAGTAGAATGCCGGGCCCCGGGGGCGAGCAGTACTTC.

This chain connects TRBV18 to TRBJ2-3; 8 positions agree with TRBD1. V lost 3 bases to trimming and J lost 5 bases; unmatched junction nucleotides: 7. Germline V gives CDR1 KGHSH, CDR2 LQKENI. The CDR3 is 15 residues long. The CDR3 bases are TGTGCCAGCTCACCCCAGGGGGCGCTGGGAGATACGCAGTATTTT. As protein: CASSPQGALGDTQYF.

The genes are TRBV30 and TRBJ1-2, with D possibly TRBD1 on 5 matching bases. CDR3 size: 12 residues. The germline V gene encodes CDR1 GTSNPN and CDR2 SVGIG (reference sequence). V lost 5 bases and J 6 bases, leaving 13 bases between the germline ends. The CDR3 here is CAWGRANHGYTF. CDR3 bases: TGTGCCTGGGGCAGGGCCAATCATGGCTACACCTTC.

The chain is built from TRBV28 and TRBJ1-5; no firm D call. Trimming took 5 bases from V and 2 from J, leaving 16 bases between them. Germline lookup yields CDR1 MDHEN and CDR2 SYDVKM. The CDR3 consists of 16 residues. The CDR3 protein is CASSPTWALGNQPQHF. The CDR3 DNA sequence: TGTGCCAGCAGTCCGACTTGGGCTCTTGGCAATCAGCCCCAGCATTTT.

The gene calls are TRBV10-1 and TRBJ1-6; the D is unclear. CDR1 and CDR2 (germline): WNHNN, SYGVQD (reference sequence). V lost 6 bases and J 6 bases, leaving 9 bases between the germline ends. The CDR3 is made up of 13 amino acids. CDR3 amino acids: CASSRALNSPLHF. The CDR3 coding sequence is TGCGCCAGCAGCCGGGCCCTTAATTCACCCCTCCACTTT.

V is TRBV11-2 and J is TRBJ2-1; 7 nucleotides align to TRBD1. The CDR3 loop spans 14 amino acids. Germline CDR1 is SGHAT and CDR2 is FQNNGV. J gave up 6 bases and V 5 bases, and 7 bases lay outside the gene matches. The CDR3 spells CASSTTTGINEQFF. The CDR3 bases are TGTGCCAGCAGCACTACGACAGGGATCAATGAGCAGTTCTTC.

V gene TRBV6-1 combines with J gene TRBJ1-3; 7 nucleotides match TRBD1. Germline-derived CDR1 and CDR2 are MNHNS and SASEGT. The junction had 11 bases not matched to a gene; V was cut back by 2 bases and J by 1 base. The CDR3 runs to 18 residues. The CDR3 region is CASSEMGQGVGSGNTIYF. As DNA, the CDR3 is TGTGCCAGCAGTGAAATGGGGCAGGGGGTCGGGTCTGGAAACACCATATATTTT.

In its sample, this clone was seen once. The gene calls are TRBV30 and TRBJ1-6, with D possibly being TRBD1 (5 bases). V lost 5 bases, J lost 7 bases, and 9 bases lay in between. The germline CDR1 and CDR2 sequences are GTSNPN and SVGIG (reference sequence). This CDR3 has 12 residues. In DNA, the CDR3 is TGTGCCTGGGCAGGGTACAATTCACCCCTCCACTTT. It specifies CAWAGYNSPLHF.

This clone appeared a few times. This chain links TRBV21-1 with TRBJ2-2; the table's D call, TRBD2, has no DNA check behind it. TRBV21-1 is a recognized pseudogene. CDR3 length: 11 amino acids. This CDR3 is CASSLIGELFF. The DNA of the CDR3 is TGTGCCAGCAGCCTAATAGGGGAGCTGTTTTTT.

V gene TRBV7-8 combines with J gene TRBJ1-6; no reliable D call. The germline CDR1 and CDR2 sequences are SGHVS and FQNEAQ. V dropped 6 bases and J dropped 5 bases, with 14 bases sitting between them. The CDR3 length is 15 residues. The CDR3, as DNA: TGTGCCAGCAGGATCTACGGGGAAGATAATTCACCCCTCCACTTT. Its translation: CASRIYGEDNSPLHF.

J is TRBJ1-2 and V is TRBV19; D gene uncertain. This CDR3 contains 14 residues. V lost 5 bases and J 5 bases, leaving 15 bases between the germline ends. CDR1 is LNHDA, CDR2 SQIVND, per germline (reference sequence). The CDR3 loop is CASSRRALGYGYTF. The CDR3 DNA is TGTGCCAGTAGTCGCCGGGCTCTGGGTTATGGCTACACCTTC.

CDR3 residues: CASSLSPDRKLEAFF. The CDR3 nucleotides are TGTGCCAGCAGTTTAAGTCCTGACAGGAAGCTTGAAGCTTTCTTT. The V and J genes are TRBV28 and TRBJ1-1; D possibly corresponds to TRBD1 (6 bases). The V gene lost 2 bases and the J gene lost 7 bases, with 17 bases spanning the gap. This CDR3 has 15 residues. The germline CDR1 and CDR2 sequences are MDHEN and SYDVKM.

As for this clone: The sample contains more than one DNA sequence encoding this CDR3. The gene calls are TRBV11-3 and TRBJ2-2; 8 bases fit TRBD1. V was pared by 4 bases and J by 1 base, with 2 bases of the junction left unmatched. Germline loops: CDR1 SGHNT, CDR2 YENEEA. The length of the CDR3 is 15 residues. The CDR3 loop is CASSSGQGNTGELFF. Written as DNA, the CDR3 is TGTGCCAGCAGCTCTGGACAGGGGAACACCGGGGAGCTGTTTTTT.

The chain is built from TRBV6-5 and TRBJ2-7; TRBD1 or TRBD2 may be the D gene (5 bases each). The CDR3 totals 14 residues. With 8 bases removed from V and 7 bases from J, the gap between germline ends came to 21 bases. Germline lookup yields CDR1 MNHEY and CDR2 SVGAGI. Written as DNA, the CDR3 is TGTGCCAGCTCTAAATCGGGGCTGATGTGGGAGCAGTACTTC. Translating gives CASSKSGLMWEQYF.

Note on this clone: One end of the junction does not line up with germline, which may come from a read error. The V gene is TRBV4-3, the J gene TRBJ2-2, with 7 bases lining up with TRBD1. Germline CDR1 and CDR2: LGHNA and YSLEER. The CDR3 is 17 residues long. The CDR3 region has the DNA TGCGCCAGCAGCCAAGATTCTAGGGACAGCGAACACCGGGGAGCTGTTTTT. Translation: CASSQDSRDSEHRGAVF.

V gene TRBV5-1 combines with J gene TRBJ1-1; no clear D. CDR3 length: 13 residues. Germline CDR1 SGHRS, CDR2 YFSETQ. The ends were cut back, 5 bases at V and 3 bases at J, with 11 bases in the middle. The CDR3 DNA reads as TGCGCCAGCAGTTCGCTATCGGACACTGAAGCTTTCTTT. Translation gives CASSSLSDTEAFF.

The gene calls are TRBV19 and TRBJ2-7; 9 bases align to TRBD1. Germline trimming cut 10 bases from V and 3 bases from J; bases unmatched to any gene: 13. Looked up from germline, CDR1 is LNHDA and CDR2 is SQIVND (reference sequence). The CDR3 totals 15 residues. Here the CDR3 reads CATPTYPDRGYEQYF. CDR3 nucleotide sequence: TGTGCCACCCCAACCTACCCGGACAGGGGCTACGAGCAGTACTTC.

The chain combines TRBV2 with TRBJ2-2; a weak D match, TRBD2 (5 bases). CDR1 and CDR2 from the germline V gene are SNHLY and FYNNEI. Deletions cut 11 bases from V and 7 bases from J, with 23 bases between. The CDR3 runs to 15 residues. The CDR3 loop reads CAYAAGRRANGELFF. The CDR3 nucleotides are TGTGCCTACGCAGCAGGCCGGCGGGCGAACGGGGAGCTGTTTTTT.

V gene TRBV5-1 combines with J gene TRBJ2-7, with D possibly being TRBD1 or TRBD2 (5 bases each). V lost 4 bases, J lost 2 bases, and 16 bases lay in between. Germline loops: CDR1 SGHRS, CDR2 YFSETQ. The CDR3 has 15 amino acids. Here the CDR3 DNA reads TGCGCCAGCAGCCCGGATGGGCAGGGAGCCTACGAGCAGTACTTC. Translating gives CASSPDGQGAYEQYF.

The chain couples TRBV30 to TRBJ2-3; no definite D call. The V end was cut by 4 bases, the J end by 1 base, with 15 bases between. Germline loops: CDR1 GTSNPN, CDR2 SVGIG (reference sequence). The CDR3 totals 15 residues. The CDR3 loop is CAWTAVGSGTDTQYF. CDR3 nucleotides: TGTGCCTGGACGGCGGTAGGATCGGGCACAGATACGCAGTATTTT.

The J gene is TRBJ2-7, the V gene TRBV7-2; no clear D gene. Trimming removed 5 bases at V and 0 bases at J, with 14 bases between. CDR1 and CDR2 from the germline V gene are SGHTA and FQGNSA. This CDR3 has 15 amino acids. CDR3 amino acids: CASSPVHGSSYEQYF. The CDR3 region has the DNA TGTGCCAGCAGCCCCGTCCATGGGTCCTCCTACGAGCAGTACTTC.

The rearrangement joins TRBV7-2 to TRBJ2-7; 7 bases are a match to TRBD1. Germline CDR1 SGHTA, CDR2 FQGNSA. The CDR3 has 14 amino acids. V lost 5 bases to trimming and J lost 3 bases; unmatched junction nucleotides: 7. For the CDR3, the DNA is TGTGCCAGCAGCCTGACAGGGAGTCGCTACGAGCAGTACTTC. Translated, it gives CASSLTGSRYEQYF.

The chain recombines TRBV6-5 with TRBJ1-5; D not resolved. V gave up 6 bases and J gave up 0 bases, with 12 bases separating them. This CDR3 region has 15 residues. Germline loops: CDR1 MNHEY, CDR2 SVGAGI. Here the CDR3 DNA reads TGTGCCAGCAGCCTTGAAAGGCCTAGCAATCAGCCCCAGCATTTT. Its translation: CASSLERPSNQPQHF.

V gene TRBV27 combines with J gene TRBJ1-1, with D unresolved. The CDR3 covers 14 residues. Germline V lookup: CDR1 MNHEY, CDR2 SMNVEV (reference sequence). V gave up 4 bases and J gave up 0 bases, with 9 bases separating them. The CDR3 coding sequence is TGTGCCAGCAGTTCTTACAGCCTGAACACTGAAGCTTTCTTT. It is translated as CASSSYSLNTEAFF.

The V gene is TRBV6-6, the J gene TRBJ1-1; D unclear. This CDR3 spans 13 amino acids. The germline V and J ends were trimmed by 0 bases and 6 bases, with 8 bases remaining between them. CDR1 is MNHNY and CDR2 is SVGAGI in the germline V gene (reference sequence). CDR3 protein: CASSYSSFAEAFF. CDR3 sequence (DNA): TGTGCCAGCAGTTACTCCTCCTTCGCTGAAGCTTTCTTT.

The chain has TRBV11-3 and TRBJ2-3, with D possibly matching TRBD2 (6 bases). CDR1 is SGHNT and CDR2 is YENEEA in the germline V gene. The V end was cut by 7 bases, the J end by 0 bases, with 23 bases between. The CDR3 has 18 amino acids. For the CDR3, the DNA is TGTGCCAGCAACAAACCGGGACTCCGGGTTACTAGCACAGATACGCAGTATTTT. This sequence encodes CASNKPGLRVTSTDTQYF.

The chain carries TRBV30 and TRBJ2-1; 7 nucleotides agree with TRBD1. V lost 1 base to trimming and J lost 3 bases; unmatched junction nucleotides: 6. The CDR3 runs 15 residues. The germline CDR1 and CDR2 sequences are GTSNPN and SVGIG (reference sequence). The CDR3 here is CAWSALGQIYNEQFF. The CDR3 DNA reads TGTGCCTGGAGTGCCCTGGGACAGATCTACAATGAGCAGTTCTTC.

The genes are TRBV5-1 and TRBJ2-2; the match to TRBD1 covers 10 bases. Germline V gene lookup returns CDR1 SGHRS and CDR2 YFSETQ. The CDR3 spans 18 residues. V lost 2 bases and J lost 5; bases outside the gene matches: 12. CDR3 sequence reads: CASSFPTGGGPGTGELFF. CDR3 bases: TGCGCCAGCAGCTTCCCGACAGGGGGCGGTCCAGGAACCGGGGAGCTGTTTTTT.

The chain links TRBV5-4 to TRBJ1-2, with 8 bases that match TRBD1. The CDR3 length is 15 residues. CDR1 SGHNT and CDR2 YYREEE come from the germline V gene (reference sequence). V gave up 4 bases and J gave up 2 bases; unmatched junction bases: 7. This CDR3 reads CASSLRTGSNYGYTF. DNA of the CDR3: TGTGCCAGCAGCCTACGGACAGGGAGCAACTATGGCTACACCTTC. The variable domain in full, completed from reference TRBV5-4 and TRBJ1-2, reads ETGVTQSPTHLIKTRGQQVTLRCSSQSGHNTVSWYQQALGQGPQFIFQYYREEENGRGNFPPRFSGLQFPNYSSELNVNALELDDSALYLCASSLRTGSNYGYTFGSGTRLTVV.

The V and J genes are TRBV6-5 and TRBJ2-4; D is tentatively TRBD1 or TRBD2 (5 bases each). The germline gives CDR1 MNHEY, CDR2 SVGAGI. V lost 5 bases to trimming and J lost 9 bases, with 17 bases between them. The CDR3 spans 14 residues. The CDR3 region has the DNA TGTGCCAGCAGTCCAGGGACCGCATCTCCCATTCAGTACTTC. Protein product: CASSPGTASPIQYF.